This T cell receptor (beta chain) derives from a study of T-cell memory formation after mild COVID-19. This clonotype was seen a few times. Germline V lookup: CDR1 SGHTA, CDR2 FQGTGA. V gave up 3 bases and J gave up 4 bases, with 7 bases separating them. This CDR3 has 13 amino acids. TCRdb processed the 5' RACE reads anew with MiXCR; each CDR3 protein has one entry. The sample carries hundreds of thousands of distinct CDR3 sequences, approximately 21% recorded once. The chain has TRBV7-3 and TRBJ2-1; D uncertain. Sequenced input: PBMCs or a T cell subset sorted from them (not recorded which). The sequence came from an adult woman who had mild COVID-19 (a few samples of this study predate the infection). Cell type and time point are not known. The CDR3 protein is CASSFSPYNEQFF. The CDR3, as DNA: TGTGCCAGCAGCTTTTCGCCTTACAATGAGCAGTTCTTC.